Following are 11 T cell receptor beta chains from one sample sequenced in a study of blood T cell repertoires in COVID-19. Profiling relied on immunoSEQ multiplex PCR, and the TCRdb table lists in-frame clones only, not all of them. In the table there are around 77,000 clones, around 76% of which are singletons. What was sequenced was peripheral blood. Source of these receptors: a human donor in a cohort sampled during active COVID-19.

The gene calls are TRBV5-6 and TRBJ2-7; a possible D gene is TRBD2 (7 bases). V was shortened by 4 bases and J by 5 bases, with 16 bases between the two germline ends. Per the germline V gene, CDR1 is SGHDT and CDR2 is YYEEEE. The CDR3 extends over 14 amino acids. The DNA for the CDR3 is TGTGCCAGCAGCCCAACGCGGGGGCTCGACGAGCAGTACTTC. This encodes CASSPTRGLDEQYF.

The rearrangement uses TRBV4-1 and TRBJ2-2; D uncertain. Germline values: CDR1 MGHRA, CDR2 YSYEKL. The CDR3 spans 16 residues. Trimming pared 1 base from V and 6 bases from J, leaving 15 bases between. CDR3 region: CASSQASHSSAGELFF. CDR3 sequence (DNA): TGCGCCAGCAGCCAAGCGAGTCATAGCTCTGCCGGGGAGCTGTTTTTT.

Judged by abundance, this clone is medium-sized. This CDR3 is CASSRTGVYNEQFF. The CDR3 nucleotides read TGCGCCAGCAGCAGGACAGGGGTCTACAATGAGCAGTTCTTC. V usage is TRBV4-1 and J usage is TRBJ2-1, with 9 bases identical to TRBD1. Germline V gene sequence: CDR1 MGHRA, CDR2 YSYEKL. This CDR3 has 14 residues. Trimming cost V 5 bases and J 3 bases; bases outside gene matches: 2.

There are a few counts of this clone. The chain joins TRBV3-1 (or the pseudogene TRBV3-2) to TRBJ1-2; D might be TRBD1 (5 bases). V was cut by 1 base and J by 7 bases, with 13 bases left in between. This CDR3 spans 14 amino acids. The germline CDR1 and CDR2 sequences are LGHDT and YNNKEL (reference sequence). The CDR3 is CASSQVRGSGGYTF. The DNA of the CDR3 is TGTGCCAGCAGCCAAGTCCGGGGGTCTGGTGGCTACACCTTC.

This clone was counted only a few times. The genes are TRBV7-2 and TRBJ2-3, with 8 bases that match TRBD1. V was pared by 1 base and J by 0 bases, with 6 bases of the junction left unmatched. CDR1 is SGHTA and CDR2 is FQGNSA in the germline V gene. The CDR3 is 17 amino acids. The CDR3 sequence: CASSLVGTGISTDTQYF. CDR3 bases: TGTGCCAGCAGCTTAGTGGGGACAGGAATCAGCACAGATACGCAGTATTTT. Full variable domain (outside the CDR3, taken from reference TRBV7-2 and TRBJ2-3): GAGVSQSPSNKVTEKGKDVELRCDPISGHTALYWYRQSLGQGLEFLIYFQGNSAPDKSGLPSDRFSAERTGGSVSTLTIQRTQQEDSAVYLCASSLVGTGISTDTQYFGPGTRLTVL.

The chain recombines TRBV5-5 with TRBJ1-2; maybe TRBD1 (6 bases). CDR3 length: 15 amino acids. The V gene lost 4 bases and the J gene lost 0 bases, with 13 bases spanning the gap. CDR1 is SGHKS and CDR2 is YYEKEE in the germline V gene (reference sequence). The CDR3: CASSGEGVPNYGYTF. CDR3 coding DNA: TGTGCCAGCAGCGGAGAGGGGGTCCCTAACTATGGCTACACCTTC. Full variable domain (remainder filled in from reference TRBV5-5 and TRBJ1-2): DAGVTQSPTHLIKTRGQQVTLRCSPISGHKSVSWYQQVLGQGPQFIFQYYEKEERGRGNFPDRFSARQFPNYSSELNVNALLLGDSALYLCASSGEGVPNYGYTFGSGTRLTVV.

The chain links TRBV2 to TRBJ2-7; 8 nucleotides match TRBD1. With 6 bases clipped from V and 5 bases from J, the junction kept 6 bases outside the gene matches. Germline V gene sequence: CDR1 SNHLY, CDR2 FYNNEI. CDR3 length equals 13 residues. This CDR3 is CASSSDRVHEQYF. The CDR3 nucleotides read TGTGCCAGCAGCTCGGACAGGGTCCACGAGCAGTACTTC. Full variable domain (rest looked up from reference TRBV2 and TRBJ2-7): EPEVTQTPSHQVTQMGQEVILRCVPISNHLYFYWYRQILGQKVEFLVSFYNNEISEKSEIFDDQFSVERPDGSNFTLKIRSTKLEDSAMYFCASSSDRVHEQYFGPGTRLTVT.

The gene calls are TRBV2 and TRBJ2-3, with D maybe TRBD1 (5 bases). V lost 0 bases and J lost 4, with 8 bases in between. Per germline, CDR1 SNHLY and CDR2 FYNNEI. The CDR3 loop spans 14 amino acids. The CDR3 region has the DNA TGTGCCAGCAGTGAAGCTGGCAGGGCAGATACGCAGTATTTT. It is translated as CASSEAGRADTQYF.

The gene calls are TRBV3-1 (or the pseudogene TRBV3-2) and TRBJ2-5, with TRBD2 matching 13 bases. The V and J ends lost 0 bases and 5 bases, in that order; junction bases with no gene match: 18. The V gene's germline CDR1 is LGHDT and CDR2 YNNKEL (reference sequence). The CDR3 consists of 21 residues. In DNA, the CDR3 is TGTGCCAGCAGCCAAGAAACCCAAGACCCACTACTAGCGGGGGGGCGGGAGACCCAGTACTTC. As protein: CASSQETQDPLLAGGRETQYF.

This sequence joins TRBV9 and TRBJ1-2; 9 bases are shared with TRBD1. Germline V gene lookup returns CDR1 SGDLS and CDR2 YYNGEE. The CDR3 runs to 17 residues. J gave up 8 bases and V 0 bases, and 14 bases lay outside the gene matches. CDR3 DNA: TGTGCCAGCAGCGTAGGAATCGGGGGACAGGGCGTAATCGGCTACACCTTC. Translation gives CASSVGIGGQGVIGYTF.

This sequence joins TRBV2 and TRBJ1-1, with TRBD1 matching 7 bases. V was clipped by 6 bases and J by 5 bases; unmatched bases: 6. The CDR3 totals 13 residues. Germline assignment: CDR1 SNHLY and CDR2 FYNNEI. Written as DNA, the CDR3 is TGTGCCAGCAGAAGACAGGGCCTAACTGAAGCTTTCTTT. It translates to CASRRQGLTEAFF.